The T cell receptor beta chain under discussion was sequenced for a study of blood T cell repertoires in COVID-19. The CDR3 covers 15 residues. Germline V CDR1 and CDR2: SGHRS, YFSETQ. V dropped 5 bases and J dropped 4; count of bases not matched to a gene: 6. Assay: immunoSEQ multiplex PCR; the TCRdb copy retains only in-frame clones and omits some. The sample contains more than 300,000 clones, around 88% of which appear only once. The chain employs TRBV5-1 and TRBJ1-3; 10 nucleotides match TRBD1. The TCR was taken from a woman between 50 and 59 years old with acute or convalescent COVID-19. Sample: peripheral blood. CDR3 nucleotide sequence: TGCGCCAGCAGATCCGGGACAGGGGTCGGAAACACCATATATTTT. This encodes CASRSGTGVGNTIYF. Full variable domain (rest looked up from reference TRBV5-1 and TRBJ1-3): KAGVTQTPRYLIKTRGQQVTLSCSPISGHRSVSWYQQTPGQGLQFLFEYFSETQRNKGNFPGRFSGRQFSNSRSEMNVSTLELGDSALYLCASRSGTGVGNTIYFGEGSWLTVV.